The 24 T cell receptor beta chains presented below share a single source sample, sequenced in a study of blood T cell repertoires in COVID-19 (TCRdb year 2020). The method was the immunoSEQ multiplex PCR assay. The source is immuneACCESS, and TCRdb retained only in-frame sequences with V and J called. Part of the clones is not carried over; for the studies checked, unresolved V genes explain less than half of this, and the remainder is unexplained. This sample comprises under 50,000 clones, approximately 86% of them detected only once. In total, the top ten clones hold more than 7% of the sample. Sequencing was carried out using peripheral blood. These receptors were taken from a human donor in a cohort sampled during active COVID-19.

This clone has more than one count but fewer than ten. This chain uses TRBV7-9 with TRBJ2-1, with D perhaps matching TRBD2 (5 bases). The CDR3 is 15 amino acids. Germline values: CDR1 SEHNR, CDR2 FQNEAQ (reference sequence). Trimming pared 7 bases from V and 9 bases from J, leaving 22 bases between. DNA of the CDR3: TGTGCCAGCATCCGAGGAGGCGGGCCTCCTGCTGAGCAGTTCTTC. The encoded protein is CASIRGGGPPAEQFF. Supplemented by reference TRBV7-9 and TRBJ2-1, the full variable domain reads DTGVSQNPRHKITKRGQNVTFRCDPISEHNRLYWYRQTLGQGPEFLTYFQNEAQLEKSRLLSDRFSAERPKGSFSTLEIQRTEQGDSAMYLCASIRGGGPPAEQFFGPGTRLTVL.

A note on this clone: At one end, the junction sequence differs from germline, possibly due to a read error. This chain links TRBV11-3 with TRBJ2-3, with TRBD2 matching over 14 bases. The CDR3 sequence is 18 residues long. CDR1 and CDR2 (germline): SGHNT, YENEEA. The CDR3 sequence: CTSSLDTWTSGRRATQYF. The CDR3 DNA follows: TGTACCAGCAGCTTAGATACGTGGACTAGCGGGAGGAGGGCTACGCAGTATTTT. Full variable domain (outside the CDR3, taken from reference TRBV11-3 and TRBJ2-3): EAGVVQSPRYKIIEKKQPVAFWCNPISGHNTLYWYLQNLGQGPELLIRYENEEAVDDSQLPKDRFSAERLKGVDSTLKIQPAELGDSAVYLCTSSLDTWTSGRRATQYFGPGTRLTVL.

The rearrangement uses TRBV5-8 and TRBJ2-1; 12 positions match TRBD2. Per the germline V gene, CDR1 is SGHTS and CDR2 is YDEGEE. J lost 2 bases, V lost 1 base, and 1 base had no gene match. This CDR3 comprises 16 residues. Written as DNA, the CDR3 is TGTGCCAGCAGCTTGTGGACTAGCGGGACCTACAATGAGCAGTTCTTC. This encodes CASSLWTSGTYNEQFF.

The rearrangement links TRBV7-9 to TRBJ2-7, with a tentative D call TRBD1 (5 bases). V shed 5 bases and J shed 3 bases, with 23 bases lying between them. This CDR3 region has 17 residues. Germline V lookup: CDR1 SEHNR, CDR2 FQNEAQ (reference sequence). The CDR3 reads CASSPGKSGLADYEQYF. DNA for the CDR3: TGTGCCAGCAGCCCCGGCAAGTCAGGGCTTGCGGACTACGAGCAGTACTTC.

The chain joins TRBV7-2 to TRBJ2-7; maybe TRBD2 (7 bases). The CDR3 is made up of 15 amino acids. V was trimmed by 5 bases and J by 0 bases, leaving 14 bases between them. Per the germline V gene, CDR1 is SGHTA and CDR2 is FQGNSA. The CDR3 loop reads CASSVSGTYSYEQYF. The CDR3 coding sequence is TGTGCCAGCAGCGTGAGCGGGACATACTCCTACGAGCAGTACTTC.

The J gene is TRBJ1-5, the V gene TRBV6-1, with D unclear. The CDR3 totals 13 residues. Trimming cost V 0 bases and J 6 bases, with 6 bases left between them. CDR1 and CDR2 (germline): MNHNS, SASEGT. The CDR3 loop is CASSEAEVQPQHF. The CDR3 nucleotides are TGTGCCAGCAGTGAAGCGGAGGTTCAGCCCCAGCATTTT.

The V call is TRBV5-5, the J call TRBJ2-1; tentatively, D is TRBD2 (6 bases). Germline CDR1 is SGHKS and CDR2 is YYEKEE (reference sequence). The CDR3 consists of 15 residues. The V gene lost 0 bases and the J gene lost 9 bases, with 16 bases spanning the gap. CDR3 in amino acids: CASSLVTAGGGEQFF. In DNA form, the CDR3 reads TGTGCCAGCAGCTTGGTTACGGCCGGGGGAGGTGAGCAGTTCTTC.

This sequence joins TRBV19 and TRBJ2-7; 10 nucleotides line up with TRBD1. The CDR3 spans 14 residues. The junction had 4 bases not matched to a gene; V was cut back by 5 bases and J by 3 bases. Germline CDR1 LNHDA, CDR2 SQIVND (reference sequence). The CDR3 bases are TGTGCCAGTAGTCCGGACAGGGGGGTCTACGAGCAGTACTTC. This gives the protein CASSPDRGVYEQYF.

This chain uses TRBV11-2 with TRBJ2-1; 8 bases are shared with TRBD2. This CDR3 comprises 19 residues. V shed 6 bases, J shed 0 bases, and the junction held 16 bases outside the gene matches. Germline lookup yields CDR1 SGHAT and CDR2 FQNNGV. The CDR3 DNA follows: TGTGCCAGCAGGGCGGGTCGGACTAGCAATTATTTCTCCTACAATGAGCAGTTCTTC. Residues: CASRAGRTSNYFSYNEQFF.

This chain links TRBV24-1 with TRBJ2-3, with TRBD1 matching 8 bases. J was trimmed by 0 bases and V by 1 base; bases with no gene match: 5. Germline lookup yields CDR1 KGHDR and CDR2 SFDVKD. The CDR3 has 17 residues. The CDR3 loop reads CATSDFGTGSSTDTQYF. The CDR3, as DNA: TGTGCCACCAGTGATTTCGGGACAGGCTCTAGCACAGATACGCAGTATTTT.

The chain couples TRBV5-1 to TRBJ2-1; a weak D match, TRBD1 (6 bases). V dropped 0 bases and J dropped 10 bases, with 8 bases sitting between them. Germline V lookup: CDR1 SGHRS, CDR2 YFSETQ. This CDR3 has 12 amino acids. DNA for the CDR3: TGCGCCAGCAGCTTGGAAAGGGGGGAGCAGTTCTTC. Protein product: CASSLERGEQFF.

V and J are TRBV2 and TRBJ1-1, with 7 bases matching TRBD1. Germline lookup yields CDR1 SNHLY and CDR2 FYNNEI. The V and J ends lost 6 bases and 0 bases, in that order; junction bases with no gene match: 7. The CDR3 runs 15 residues. The CDR3 loop reads CASRTRGQVNTEAFF. CDR3 bases: TGTGCCAGCAGAACCAGAGGACAGGTGAACACTGAAGCTTTCTTT.

This chain uses TRBV7-2 with TRBJ2-1; 12 positions match TRBD2. With 1 base clipped from V and 10 bases from J, the junction kept 8 bases outside the gene matches. The germline gives CDR1 SGHTA, CDR2 FQGNSA. The length of the CDR3 is 16 residues. The CDR3 DNA sequence: TGTGCCAGCAGCTTAGATTTACTAGCGGGAGGTAGAGAGCAGTTCTTC. Encoded protein: CASSLDLLAGGREQFF.

V usage is TRBV5-4 and J usage is TRBJ2-5; 10 nucleotides match TRBD2. The CDR3 runs to 16 residues. Germline V gene lookup returns CDR1 SGHNT and CDR2 YYREEE (reference sequence). V trimming: 0 bases; J trimming: 2 bases; junction bases outside the gene matches: 4. CDR3 protein: CASSLGASGGQETQYF. CDR3 coding DNA: TGTGCCAGCAGCTTGGGGGCTAGCGGGGGACAAGAGACCCAGTACTTC.

CDR3 nucleotides: TGTGCCAGCCGAGGGAGGGTGTTCTATGGCTACACCTTC. Translated, it gives CASRGRVFYGYTF. The rearrangement joins TRBV2 to TRBJ1-2; D call uncertain. CDR1 is SNHLY and CDR2 is FYNNEI in the germline V gene. This CDR3 is 13 amino acids long. The ends were cut back, 8 bases at V and 4 bases at J, with 14 bases in the middle.

In this sample, this clone turned up once. V usage is TRBV28 and J usage is TRBJ2-3, with TRBD2 as a possible D gene (5 bases). The CDR3 is 17 amino acids. V was clipped by 5 bases and J by 5 bases, with 23 bases between them. Germline V CDR1 and CDR2: MDHEN, SYDVKM. The CDR3 sequence: CASSGDEGVFNGDTQYF. CDR3 in DNA: TGTGCCAGCAGTGGGGATGAGGGAGTATTCAATGGAGATACGCAGTATTTT.

This clone was seen only once. V gene TRBV29-1 combines with J gene TRBJ2-1; D is possibly TRBD1 (6 bases). The germline V gene has CDR1 SQVTM and CDR2 ANQGSEA. Trimming took off 6 bases at V and 0 bases at J, with 12 bases between the two ends. The CDR3 is made up of 14 amino acids. In DNA form, the CDR3 reads TGCAGCGTGACTGGGGGCAGCTCCTACAATGAGCAGTTCTTC. This sequence encodes CSVTGGSSYNEQFF.

There are a few counts of this clone. The rearrangement links TRBV2 to TRBJ1-1; D unclear. This CDR3 region has 14 residues. CDR1 and CDR2 (germline): SNHLY, FYNNEI. V lost 5 bases, J lost 1 base, and 11 bases lay in between. The CDR3 coding sequence is TGTGCCAGCAGTATCTTAAAGAGGAACACTGAAGCTTTCTTT. Protein: CASSILKRNTEAFF.

The V gene is TRBV5-6, the J gene TRBJ2-7; perhaps TRBD1 as D (5 bases). Germline V lookup: CDR1 SGHDT, CDR2 YYEEEE. The V gene lost 0 bases and the J gene lost 2 bases, with 15 bases spanning the gap. This CDR3 is 16 amino acids long. CDR3 DNA: TGTGCCAGCAGCTTGGTAGGACGGACATCAGCCTACGAGCAGTACTTC. This sequence encodes CASSLVGRTSAYEQYF.

The rearrangement links TRBV5-6 to TRBJ2-7, with D hard to call. The CDR3 loop spans 12 amino acids. V lost 5 bases and J 4 bases, leaving 10 bases between the germline ends. From germline, CDR1 is SGHDT and CDR2 YYEEEE. The CDR3 nucleotides read TGTGCCAGCAGGTCGAGTCCGTACGAGCAGTACTTC. Translated, it gives CASRSSPYEQYF.

The V call is TRBV7-9, the J call TRBJ1-2; D might be TRBD1 (5 bases). The CDR3 totals 16 residues. Trimming removed 1 base from V and 5 bases from J, with 17 bases in between. Germline values: CDR1 SEHNR, CDR2 FQNEAQ (reference sequence). The CDR3 DNA sequence: TGTGCCAGCAGCTTAGTCGGATCCGAGGAGGGGTATGGCTACACCTTC. It yields the protein CASSLVGSEEGYGYTF.

This clone has only a few counts. The CDR3 loop reads CSVEGRGGAEQYF. The DNA of the CDR3 is TGCAGCGTTGAAGGTAGGGGGGGAGCGGAGCAGTACTTC. The V gene is TRBV29-1, the J gene TRBJ2-7, with D possibly TRBD2 on 7 matching bases. The CDR3 is made up of 13 amino acids. Trimming stripped 1 base from V and 7 bases from J, with 14 bases between. Germline-derived CDR1 and CDR2 are SQVTM and ANQGSEA.

J is TRBJ1-1 and V is TRBV7-3; no firm D call. Germline CDR1 is SGHTA and CDR2 is FQGTGA. V lost 2 bases to trimming and J lost 1 base, with 8 bases between them. The CDR3 runs to 14 residues. This chain's CDR3 is CASSLRVGNTEAFF. CDR3 in DNA: TGTGCCAGCAGCTTACGCGTCGGGAACACTGAAGCTTTCTTT.

This clone has a single count. The V and J genes are TRBV7-3 and TRBJ1-2; 9 nucleotides line up with TRBD1. V was clipped by 2 bases and J by 4 bases; unmatched bases: 5. The CDR3 totals 15 residues. CDR1 is SGHTA, CDR2 FQGTGA, per germline. CDR3 residues: CASSLSGTGFYGYTF. CDR3 DNA: TGTGCCAGCAGCTTATCCGGGACAGGGTTCTATGGCTACACCTTC.